This is a list of T cell receptor beta chains from one sample in a study of blood T cell repertoires in COVID-19. Repertoires were generated with immunoSEQ multiplex PCR, while TCRdb's copy carries only in-frame clones and drops some. This sample yields 150,000 to 200,000 clones, of which around nine tenths are seen a single time; around 3.5% belongs to the top ten. Sequencing input: peripheral blood. These receptors were collected from a man between 18 and 29 years old with active or convalescent COVID-19. Each CDR3 is given with its conserved first and last residue. A D gene is named only where the DNA matches it firmly. Clone sizes are given selectively: once, few, many, or a class where the clone is expanded.

V gene	D gene	clone size	J gene	CDR3 protein	CDR3 DNA
TRBV9	TRBD2	-	TRBJ2-1	CASRSGTSGENEQFF	TGTGCCAGCAGAAGCGGGACTAGCGGGGAGAATGAGCAGTTCTTC
TRBV9	-	-	TRBJ2-6	CASSVAAGLGANVLTF	TGTGCCAGCAGCGTAGCTGCAGGGCTAGGGGCCAACGTCCTGACTTTC
TRBV11-2	-	-	TRBJ1-6	CASSLLPSSYNSPLHF	TGTGCCAGCAGCTTATTGCCGAGCTCCTATAATTCACCCCTCCACTTT
TRBV10-3	-	-	TRBJ1-2	CAITAGDYGYTF	TGTGCCATCACGGCAGGGGACTATGGCTACACCTTC
TRBV11-2	-	-	TRBJ2-3	CASSPRTVTDTQYF	TGTGCCAGCAGCCCAAGGACAGTAACAGATACGCAGTATTTT
TRBV7-6	-	-	TRBJ2-7	CASSLQGIPYEQYF	TGTGCCAGCAGCTTACAGGGAATTCCCTACGAGCAGTACTTC
TRBV3-1/TRBV3-2	-	-	TRBJ1-1	CASSQDWAVGTEAFF	TGTGCCAGCAGCCAAGATTGGGCAGTTGGCACTGAAGCTTTCTTT
TRBV2	-	-	TRBJ1-5	CASSEILGGNQPQHF	TGTGCCAGCAGTGAAATTTTAGGGGGCAATCAGCCCCAGCATTTT
TRBV5-6	-	-	TRBJ2-7	CASIYSSPRRFPYEQYF	TGTGCCAGCATCTATTCTTCCCCCCGGCGGTTCCCATACGAGCAGTACTTC
TRBV2	-	few	TRBJ2-6	CASTPGHAHSGANVLTF	TGTGCCAGCACGCCGGGACACGCGCACTCTGGGGCCAACGTCCTGACTTTC
TRBV6-2/TRBV6-3	TRBD2	once	TRBJ2-2	CASSYVTSGEGANTGELFF	TGTGCCAGCAGTTATGTAACTAGCGGGGAGGGGGCCAACACCGGGGAGCTGTTTTTT
TRBV5-6	-	-	TRBJ1-2	CASSLRLGGGYTF	TGTGCCAGCAGCTTGCGTCTCGGAGGTGGCTACACCTTC
TRBV7-9	TRBD1	-	TRBJ1-3	CASSLGQGDFGNTIYF	TGTGCCAGCAGCTTAGGACAGGGAGACTTCGGAAACACCATATATTTT
TRBV9	-	-	TRBJ2-1	CASSPTGSNNEQFF	TGTGCCAGCAGCCCCACCGGGAGTAACAATGAGCAGTTCTTC
TRBV29-1	-	-	TRBJ2-5	CSGKTSQETQYF	TGCAGCGGGAAGACTAGCCAAGAGACCCAGTACTTC
TRBV10-2	-	-	TRBJ1-3	CASTVAGPGNTIYF	TGCGCCAGCACGGTGGCAGGGCCAGGAAACACCATATATTTT
TRBV7-8	TRBD2	-	TRBJ2-2	CASSLAGAKTGELFF	TGTGCCAGCAGCTTGGCGGGAGCGAAGACCGGGGAGCTGTTTTTT
TRBV7-9	-	-	TRBJ1-1	CASSPEGTGRTEAFF	TGTGCCAGCAGCCCCGAGGGCACAGGGCGCACTGAAGCTTTCTTT
TRBV7-2	-	-	TRBJ1-2	CASSVTSGYTF	TGTGCCAGCAGCGTGACTTCGGGCTACACCTTC
TRBV5-1	TRBD1	-	TRBJ2-7	CASSLDPTGVTYEQYF	TGCGCCAGCAGCTTGGATCCTACAGGGGTGACCTACGAGCAGTACTTC
TRBV28	-	-	TRBJ1-5	CASSVPLGRRPQHF	TGTGCCAGCAGTGTACCCTTGGGGAGACGGCCCCAGCATTTT
TRBV14	-	-	TRBJ2-5	CASSQERTTGPQYF	TGTGCCAGCAGCCAGGAACGGACCACAGGGCCCCAGTACTTC
TRBV5-1	-	-	TRBJ1-1	CASSFIQATEAFF	TGCGCCAGCAGCTTTATACAGGCTACTGAAGCTTTCTTT
TRBV10-1	-	-	TRBJ1-6	CASSESFTGWSPLHF	TGCGCCAGCAGTGAGTCGTTTACAGGGTGGTCACCCCTCCACTTT
TRBV6-5	-	-	TRBJ1-2	CASSYSGGRINYGYTF	TGTGCCAGCAGTTACTCTGGAGGACGGATAAACTATGGCTACACCTTC
TRBV6-6	TRBD1	-	TRBJ1-6	CASSQTGGSSPLHF	TGTGCCAGCAGTCAGACAGGGGGTAGTTCACCCCTCCACTTT
TRBV6-5	-	-	TRBJ1-4	CARGRVMDEKLFF	TGTGCCAGGGGGAGGGTAATGGATGAAAAACTGTTTTTT
TRBV27	TRBD1	-	TRBJ2-3	CASSSDAGTGDMYF	TGTGCCAGCAGTTCGGACGCCGGGACAGGGGATATGTATTTT
TRBV28	TRBD1	-	TRBJ2-6	CASTGTGGAGGANVLTF	TGTGCCAGCACCGGGACAGGGGGCGCGGGTGGGGCCAACGTCCTGACTTTC
TRBV14	TRBD1	-	TRBJ1-2	CASSQVGQGSGYTF	TGTGCCAGCAGCCAAGTCGGACAGGGAAGTGGCTACACCTTC
TRBV18	TRBD1	-	TRBJ1-5	CASSLGQGPNQPQHF	TGTGCCAGCTCACTAGGACAGGGCCCTAATCAGCCCCAGCATTTT
TRBV11-2	-	-	TRBJ1-4	CASSLDSDRLQPNEKLFF	TGTGCCAGCAGCTTAGACTCGGACAGACTCCAGCCGAATGAAAAACTGTTTTTT
TRBV5-1	-	-	TRBJ1-4	CASSLQGLSTNEKLFF	TGCGCCAGCAGCTTGCAGGGTTTGTCAACTAATGAAAAACTGTTTTTT
TRBV10-3	TRBD2	-	TRBJ2-4	CAISGGGLAKNIQYF	TGTGCCATCAGTGGGGGGGGACTAGCCAAAAACATTCAGTACTTC
TRBV19	-	-	TRBJ1-1	CASTPSRHPTEAFF	TGTGCCAGTACCCCCTCGCGGCACCCAACTGAAGCTTTCTTT
TRBV30	-	-	TRBJ2-1	CAWSVRHYSYNEQFF	TGTGCCTGGAGTGTACGTCACTACTCCTACAATGAGCAGTTCTTC
TRBV30	TRBD1	-	TRBJ1-2	CAWEGQGSHYGYTF	TGTGCCTGGGAGGGACAGGGAAGTCACTATGGCTACACCTTC